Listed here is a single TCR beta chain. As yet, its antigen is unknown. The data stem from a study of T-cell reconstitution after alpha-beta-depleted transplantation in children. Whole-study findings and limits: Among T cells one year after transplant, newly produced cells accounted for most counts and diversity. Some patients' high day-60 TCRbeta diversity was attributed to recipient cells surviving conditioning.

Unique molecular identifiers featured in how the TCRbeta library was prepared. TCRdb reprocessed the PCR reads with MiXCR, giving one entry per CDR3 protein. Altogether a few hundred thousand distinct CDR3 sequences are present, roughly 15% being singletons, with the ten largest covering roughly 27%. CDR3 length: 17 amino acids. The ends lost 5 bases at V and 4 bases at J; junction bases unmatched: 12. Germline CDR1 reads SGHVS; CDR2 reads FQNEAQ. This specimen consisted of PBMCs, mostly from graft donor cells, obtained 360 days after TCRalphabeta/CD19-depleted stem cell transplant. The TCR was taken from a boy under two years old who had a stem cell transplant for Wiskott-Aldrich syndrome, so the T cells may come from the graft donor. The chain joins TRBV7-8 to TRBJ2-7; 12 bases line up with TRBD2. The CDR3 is CASSPQSTSGRSYEQYF. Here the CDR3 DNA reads TGTGCCAGCAGCCCTCAATCGACTAGCGGGAGATCGTACGAGCAGTACTTC.